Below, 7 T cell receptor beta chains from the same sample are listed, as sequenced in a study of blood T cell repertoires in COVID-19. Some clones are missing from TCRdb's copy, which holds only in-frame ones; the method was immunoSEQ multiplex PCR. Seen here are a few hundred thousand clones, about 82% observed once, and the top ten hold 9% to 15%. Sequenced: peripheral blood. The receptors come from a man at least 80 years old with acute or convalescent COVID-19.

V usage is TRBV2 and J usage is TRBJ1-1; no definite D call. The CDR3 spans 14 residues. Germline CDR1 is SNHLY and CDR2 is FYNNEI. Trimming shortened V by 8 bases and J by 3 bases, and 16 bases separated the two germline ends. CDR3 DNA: TGTGCCAGCGTGCAGAGGGTCCATGACACTGAAGCTTTCTTT. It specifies CASVQRVHDTEAFF.

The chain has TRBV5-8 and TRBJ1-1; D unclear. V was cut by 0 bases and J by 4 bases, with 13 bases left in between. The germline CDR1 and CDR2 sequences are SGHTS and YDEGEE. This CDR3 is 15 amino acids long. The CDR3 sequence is CASSLDTRATTEAFF. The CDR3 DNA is TGTGCCAGCAGCTTGGATACGAGGGCAACCACTGAAGCTTTCTTT.

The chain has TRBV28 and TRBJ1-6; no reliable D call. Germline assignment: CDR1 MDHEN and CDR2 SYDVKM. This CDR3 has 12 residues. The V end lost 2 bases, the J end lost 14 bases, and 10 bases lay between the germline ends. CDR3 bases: TGTGCCAGCAGTTTAGTCGATCAGGCCCTCCACTTT. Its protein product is CASSLVDQALHF.

CDR3 nucleotides: TGTGCCAGCAGCGTTGCCTCGGGACAGGGCCATGAAAAACTGTTTTTT. This translates into CASSVASGQGHEKLFF. The chain employs TRBV9 and TRBJ1-4; TRBD1 aligns across 9 bases. Germline CDR1 and CDR2: SGDLS and YYNGEE. V shed 2 bases, J shed 6 bases, and the junction held 8 bases outside the gene matches. This CDR3 comprises 16 residues.

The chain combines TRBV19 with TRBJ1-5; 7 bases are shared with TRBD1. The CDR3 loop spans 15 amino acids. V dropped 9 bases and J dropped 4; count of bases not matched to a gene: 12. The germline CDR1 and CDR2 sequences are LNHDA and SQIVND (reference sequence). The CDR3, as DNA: TGTGCCAGCTCCGAAACCGGACAGGCTAATCAGCCCCAGCATTTT. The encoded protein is CASSETGQANQPQHF.

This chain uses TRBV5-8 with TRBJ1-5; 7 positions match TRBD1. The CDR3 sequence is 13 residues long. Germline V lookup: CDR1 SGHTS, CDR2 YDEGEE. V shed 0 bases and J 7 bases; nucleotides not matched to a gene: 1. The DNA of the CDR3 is TGTGCCAGCAGCTTGGGCAGGGGGCAGCCCCAGCATTTT. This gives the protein CASSLGRGQPQHF.

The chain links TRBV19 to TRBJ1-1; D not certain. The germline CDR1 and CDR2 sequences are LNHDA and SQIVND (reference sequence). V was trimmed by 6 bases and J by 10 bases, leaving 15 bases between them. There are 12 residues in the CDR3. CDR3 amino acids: CASSPEVGGAFF. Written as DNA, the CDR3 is TGTGCCAGTAGCCCGGAAGTCGGAGGAGCTTTCTTT.